The present T cell receptor (beta chain) was sequenced within a study of blood T cell repertoires in COVID-19. Study summary: Collection of acute and convalescent COVID-19 samples took place in the United States, Italy and Spain. In each case, the material was cDNA or gDNA derived from T cells, B-cell-depleted T cells, or PBMCs.

In the original workflow: It was from reference gene primer amplification that nucleated cell counts were estimated. Assay: immunoSEQ multiplex PCR; the TCRdb copy retains only in-frame clones and omits some. Clone size and V and J calls were adopted from that table, with D and trimming inferred from the DNA. Of 200,000 or so clones listed, 85% to 90% are singletons. The germline V gene has CDR1 SNHLY and CDR2 FYNNEI. J was trimmed by 2 bases and V by 6 bases; bases with no gene match: 5. This CDR3 spans 15 amino acids. This receptor was obtained from a man younger than 45 with COVID-19, enrolled during active disease. This chain connects TRBV2 to TRBJ2-2; 8 nucleotides line up with TRBD1. Sequenced input: peripheral blood. CDR3 sequence: CASSQTGANTGELFF. The CDR3 nucleotides read TGTGCCAGCAGCCAGACAGGGGCTAACACCGGGGAGCTGTTTTTT.